Below, 2 T cell receptor beta chains from the same sample are listed, as sequenced in a study of cytomegalovirus exposure and HLA in healthy donors. It was with 60 Vbeta and 13 Jbeta primers that the PCR ran. Sequenced by immunoSEQ multiplex PCR; TCRdb stores in-frame clones only, minus some. The table includes about 100,000 clones, about 85% detected once. Material for sequencing was PBMCs. These receptors all stem from a man younger than 45 in good health and CMV-seronegative.

The rearrangement links TRBV27 to TRBJ2-1; D might be TRBD1 (6 bases). Trimming took 5 bases from V and 11 from J, leaving 13 bases between them. CDR3 length: 12 residues. Germline V gives CDR1 MNHEY, CDR2 SMNVEV (reference sequence). The CDR3 bases are TGTGCCAGCAGTCCCACCGGGACAAAGCAGTTCTTC. It translates to CASSPTGTKQFF.

This clone was detected a few times. V usage is TRBV9 and J usage is TRBJ2-6; D unclear. This CDR3 comprises 15 residues. Germline V gene sequence: CDR1 SGDLS, CDR2 YYNGEE. Between the trimmed V and J ends, which lost 1 base and 0 bases, there was a span of 5 bases. CDR3: CASSVSISGANVLTF. DNA for the CDR3: TGTGCCAGCAGCGTATCTATCTCTGGGGCCAACGTCCTGACTTTC.